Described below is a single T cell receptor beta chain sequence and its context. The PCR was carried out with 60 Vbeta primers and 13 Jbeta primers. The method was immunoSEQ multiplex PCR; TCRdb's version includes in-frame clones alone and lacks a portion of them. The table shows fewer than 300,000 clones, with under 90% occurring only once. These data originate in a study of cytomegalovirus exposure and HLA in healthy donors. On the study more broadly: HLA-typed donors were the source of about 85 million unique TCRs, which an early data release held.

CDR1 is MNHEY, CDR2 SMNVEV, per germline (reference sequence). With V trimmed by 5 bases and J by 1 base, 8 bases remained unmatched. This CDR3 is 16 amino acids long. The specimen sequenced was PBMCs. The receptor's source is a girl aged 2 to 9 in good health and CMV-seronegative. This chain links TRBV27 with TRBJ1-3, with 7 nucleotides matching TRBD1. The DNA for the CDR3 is TGTGCCAGCAGTGTGACAGGGTGGGATTCTGGAAACACCATATATTTT. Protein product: CASSVTGWDSGNTIYF.